This is a list of T cell receptor beta chains from one sample in a study of T-cell memory formation after mild COVID-19. TCRdb re-called the 5' RACE reads through MiXCR, storing one row per CDR3 protein. The data contain roughly 300,000 distinct CDR3 sequences, roughly 16% of them singletons. The sequenced material came from PBMCs or a T cell subset sorted from them (not recorded which). The receptor source for this set is a man aged 18 to 35 who had mild COVID-19 (a few samples of this study predate the infection). Cell type and time point are not known. The CDR3 runs from the conserved cysteine through the conserved F or W. A D gene is named only where the DNA matches it firmly. Where a row states a size, it is once, few, many or the class of an expanded clone; other rows omit it.

j_gene: TRBJ2-3
d_gene: -
v_gene: TRBV9
abundance: -
CDR3aa: CASRKTYWGTDTQYF
CDR3nt: TGTGCCAGCAGAAAGACCTACTGGGGCACAGATACGCAGTATTTT

j_gene: TRBJ1-5
d_gene: -
v_gene: TRBV6-2/TRBV6-3
abundance: few
CDR3aa: CASRERQTNNQPQHF
CDR3nt: TGTGCCAGCAGGGAAAGACAGACTAACAATCAGCCCCAGCATTTT

j_gene: TRBJ2-1
d_gene: -
v_gene: TRBV7-9
abundance: -
CDR3aa: CASSLRGEQFF
CDR3nt: TGTGCCAGCAGCTTGAGGGGCGAGCAGTTCTTC

j_gene: TRBJ1-1
d_gene: TRBD1
v_gene: TRBV25-1
abundance: -
CDR3aa: CASSAWTGGARTEAFF
CDR3nt: TGTGCCAGCAGTGCATGGACAGGGGGCGCACGCACTGAAGCTTTCTTT

j_gene: TRBJ2-5
d_gene: TRBD2
v_gene: TRBV20-1
abundance: -
CDR3aa: CSARDGAGGEETQYF
CDR3nt: TGCAGTGCTAGAGACGGAGCGGGGGGAGAGGAGACCCAGTACTTC

j_gene: TRBJ2-5
d_gene: TRBD1
v_gene: TRBV3-1
abundance: few
CDR3aa: CASSQVQGAPETQYF
CDR3nt: TGTGCCAGCAGCCAAGTACAGGGGGCTCCGGAGACCCAGTACTTC

j_gene: TRBJ2-2
d_gene: -
v_gene: TRBV7-6
abundance: -
CDR3aa: CASIGAGTESTRTGELFF
CDR3nt: TGTGCCAGCATTGGGGCAGGGACGGAATCAACTCGCACCGGGGAGCTGTTTTTT

j_gene: TRBJ1-4
d_gene: TRBD1
v_gene: TRBV9
abundance: -
CDR3aa: CASSGTGKNEKLFF
CDR3nt: TGTGCCAGCAGCGGGACAGGGAAAAATGAAAAACTGTTTTTT

j_gene: TRBJ1-1
d_gene: -
v_gene: TRBV11-2
abundance: -
CDR3aa: CASSVREYTEAFF
CDR3nt: TGTGCCAGCAGCGTTCGGGAGTACACTGAAGCTTTCTTT

j_gene: TRBJ2-1
d_gene: TRBD2
v_gene: TRBV7-3
abundance: -
CDR3aa: CASSQAGGFNEQFF
CDR3nt: TGTGCCAGCAGCCAGGCGGGGGGCTTTAATGAGCAGTTCTTC

j_gene: TRBJ2-7
d_gene: -
v_gene: TRBV18
abundance: few
CDR3aa: CASSPRRGGSGEQYF
CDR3nt: TGTGCCAGCTCACCCCGAAGGGGCGGATCGGGCGAGCAGTACTTC

j_gene: TRBJ2-2
d_gene: TRBD1
v_gene: TRBV7-6
abundance: -
CDR3aa: CASSLETGAAGELFF
CDR3nt: TGTGCCAGCAGCTTAGAGACAGGGGCGGCCGGGGAGCTGTTTTTT

j_gene: TRBJ2-7
d_gene: -
v_gene: TRBV20-1
abundance: few
CDR3aa: CSARAQPNGYEQYF
CDR3nt: TGCAGTGCTAGGGCCCAACCCAACGGGTACGAGCAGTACTTC

j_gene: TRBJ2-5
d_gene: -
v_gene: TRBV4-3
abundance: many
CDR3aa: CASSQALPAGGSNTQYF
CDR3nt: TGCGCCAGCAGCCAAGCCCTCCCCGCAGGGGGGAGTAATACCCAGTACTTC

j_gene: TRBJ2-3
d_gene: -
v_gene: TRBV7-9
abundance: few
CDR3aa: CASSLLRSRTDTQYF
CDR3nt: TGTGCCAGCAGCTTGCTACGTAGCCGCACAGATACGCAGTATTTT